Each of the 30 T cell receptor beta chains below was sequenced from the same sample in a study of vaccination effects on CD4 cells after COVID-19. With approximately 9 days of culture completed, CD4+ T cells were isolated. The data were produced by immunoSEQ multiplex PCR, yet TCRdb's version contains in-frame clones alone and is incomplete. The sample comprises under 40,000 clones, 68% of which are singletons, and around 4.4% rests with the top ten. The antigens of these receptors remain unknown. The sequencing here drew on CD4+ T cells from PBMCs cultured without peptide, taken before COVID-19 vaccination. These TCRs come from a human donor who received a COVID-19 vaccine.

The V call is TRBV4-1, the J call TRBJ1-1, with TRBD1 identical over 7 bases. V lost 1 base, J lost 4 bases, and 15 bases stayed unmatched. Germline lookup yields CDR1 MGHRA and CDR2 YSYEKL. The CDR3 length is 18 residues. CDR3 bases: TGCGCCAGCAGCCAAGGACCTGACAGGGTAACTATTAGCACTGAAGCTTTCTTT. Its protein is CASSQGPDRVTISTEAFF.

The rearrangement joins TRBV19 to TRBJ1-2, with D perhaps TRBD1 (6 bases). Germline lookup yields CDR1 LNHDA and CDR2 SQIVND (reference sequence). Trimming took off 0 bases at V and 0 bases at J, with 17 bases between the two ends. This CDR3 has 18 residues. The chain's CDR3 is CASSIDMRQVVTNYGYTF. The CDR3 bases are TGTGCCAGTAGTATAGATATGAGACAGGTGGTAACTAACTATGGCTACACCTTC.

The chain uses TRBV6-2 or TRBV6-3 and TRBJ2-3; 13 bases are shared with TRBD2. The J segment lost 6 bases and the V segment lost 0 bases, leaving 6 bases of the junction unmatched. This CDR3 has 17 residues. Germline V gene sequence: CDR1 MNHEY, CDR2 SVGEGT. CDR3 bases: TGTGCCAGCAGTTACTCTCCCGGGACTAGCGGGGTTGATACGCAGTATTTT. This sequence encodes CASSYSPGTSGVDTQYF.

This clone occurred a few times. Here the CDR3 DNA reads TGTGCCAGCAGTTCCGGGACTAGCGGGAGGTCCTTCTCCTACGAGCAGTACTTC. It yields the protein CASSSGTSGRSFSYEQYF. The genes are TRBV6-2 or TRBV6-3 and TRBJ2-7; 15 bases line up with TRBD2. Losses at the gene ends were 4 bases for V and 0 bases for J; bases not matched to a gene: 7. Germline V gene sequence: CDR1 MNHEY, CDR2 SVGEGT. The CDR3 totals 18 residues.

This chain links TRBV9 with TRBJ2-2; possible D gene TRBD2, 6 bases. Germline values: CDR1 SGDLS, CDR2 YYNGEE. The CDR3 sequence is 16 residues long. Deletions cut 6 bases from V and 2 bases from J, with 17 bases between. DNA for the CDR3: TGTGCCAGCAAAGGATCGGGACTGACTAACACCGGGGAGCTGTTTTTT. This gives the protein CASKGSGLTNTGELFF. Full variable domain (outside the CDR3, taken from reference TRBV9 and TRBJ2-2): DSGVTQTPKHLITATGQRVTLRCSPRSGDLSVYWYQQSLDQGLQFLIQYYNGEERAKGNILERFSAQQFPDLHSELNLSSLELGDSALYFCASKGSGLTNTGELFFGEGSRLTVL.

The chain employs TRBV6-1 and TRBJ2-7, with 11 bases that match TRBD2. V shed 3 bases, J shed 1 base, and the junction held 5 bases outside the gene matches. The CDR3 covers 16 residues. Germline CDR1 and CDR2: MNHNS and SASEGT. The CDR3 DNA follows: TGTGCCAGCAGTGAGCCGGGACTAGCGGATTCCTACGAGCAGTACTTC. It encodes CASSEPGLADSYEQYF.

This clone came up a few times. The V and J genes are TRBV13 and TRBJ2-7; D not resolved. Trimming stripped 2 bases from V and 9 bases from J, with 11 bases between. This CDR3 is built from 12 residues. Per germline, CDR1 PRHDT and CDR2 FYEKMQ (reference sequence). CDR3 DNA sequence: TGTGCCAGCAGCTTAAATATTGGCGGGCAGTACTTC. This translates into CASSLNIGGQYF.

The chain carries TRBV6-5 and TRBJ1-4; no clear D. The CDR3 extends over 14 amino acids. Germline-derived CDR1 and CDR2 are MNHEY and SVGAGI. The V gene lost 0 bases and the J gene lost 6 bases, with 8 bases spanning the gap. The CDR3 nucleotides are TGTGCCAGCAGTTACTCGGCAGGCGATGAAAAACTGTTTTTT. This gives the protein CASSYSAGDEKLFF.

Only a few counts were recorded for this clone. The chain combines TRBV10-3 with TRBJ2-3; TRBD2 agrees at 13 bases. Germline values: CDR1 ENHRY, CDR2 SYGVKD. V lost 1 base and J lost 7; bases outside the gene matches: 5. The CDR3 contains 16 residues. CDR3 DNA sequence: TGTGCCATCAGTGAGTTGACTAGCGGGGGGACAAATACGCAGTATTTT. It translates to CAISELTSGGTNTQYF.

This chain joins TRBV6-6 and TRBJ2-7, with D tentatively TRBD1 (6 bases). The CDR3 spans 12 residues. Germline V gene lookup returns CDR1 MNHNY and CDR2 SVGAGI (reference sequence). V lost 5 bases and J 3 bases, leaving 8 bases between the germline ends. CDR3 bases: TGTGCCAGCAGTACGACAGGCTACGAGCAGTACTTC. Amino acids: CASSTTGYEQYF.

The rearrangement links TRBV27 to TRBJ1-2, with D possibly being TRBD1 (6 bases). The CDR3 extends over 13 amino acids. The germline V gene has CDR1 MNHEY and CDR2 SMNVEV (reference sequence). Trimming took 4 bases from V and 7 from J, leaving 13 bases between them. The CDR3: CASSYTRDTGYTF. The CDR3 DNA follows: TGTGCCAGCAGTTATACACGGGACACTGGCTACACCTTC.

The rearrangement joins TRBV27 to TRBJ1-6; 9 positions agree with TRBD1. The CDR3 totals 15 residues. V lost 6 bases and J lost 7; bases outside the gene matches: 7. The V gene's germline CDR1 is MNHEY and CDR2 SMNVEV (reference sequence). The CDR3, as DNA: TGTGCCAGCAGACCAACAGGGGGCGGAAATTCACCCCTCCACTTT. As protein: CASRPTGGGNSPLHF.

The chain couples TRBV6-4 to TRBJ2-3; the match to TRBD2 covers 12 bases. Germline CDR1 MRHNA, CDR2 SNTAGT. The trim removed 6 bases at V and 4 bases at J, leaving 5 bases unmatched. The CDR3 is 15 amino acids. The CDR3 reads CASSRLAGAADTQYF. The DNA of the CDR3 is TGTGCCAGCAGCCGACTAGCGGGGGCCGCAGATACGCAGTATTTT.

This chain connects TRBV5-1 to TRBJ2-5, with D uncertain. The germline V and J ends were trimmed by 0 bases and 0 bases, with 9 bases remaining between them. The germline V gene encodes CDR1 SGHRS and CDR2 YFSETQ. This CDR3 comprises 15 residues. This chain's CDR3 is CASSLDGSHQETQYF. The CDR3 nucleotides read TGCGCCAGCAGCTTGGACGGCAGCCACCAAGAGACCCAGTACTTC.

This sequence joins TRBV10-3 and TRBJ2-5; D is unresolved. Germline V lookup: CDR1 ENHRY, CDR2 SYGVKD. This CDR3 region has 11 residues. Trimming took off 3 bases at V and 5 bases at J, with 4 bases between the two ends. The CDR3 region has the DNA TGTGCCATCAGTGACGGGGAGACCCAGTACTTC. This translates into CAISDGETQYF.

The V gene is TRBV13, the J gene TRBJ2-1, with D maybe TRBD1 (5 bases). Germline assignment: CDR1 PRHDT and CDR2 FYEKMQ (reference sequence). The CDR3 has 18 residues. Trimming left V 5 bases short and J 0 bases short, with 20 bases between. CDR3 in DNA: TGTGCCAGCAGCCGGACGACATGGGGCCGAGTCTCCTACAATGAGCAGTTCTTC. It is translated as CASSRTTWGRVSYNEQFF.

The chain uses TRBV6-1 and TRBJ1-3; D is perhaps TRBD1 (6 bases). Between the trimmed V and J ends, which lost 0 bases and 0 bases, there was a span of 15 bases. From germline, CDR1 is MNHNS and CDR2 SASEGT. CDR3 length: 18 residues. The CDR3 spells CASSEASPTGYSGNTIYF. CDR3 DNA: TGTGCCAGCAGTGAAGCGTCCCCCACAGGGTACTCTGGAAACACCATATATTTT.

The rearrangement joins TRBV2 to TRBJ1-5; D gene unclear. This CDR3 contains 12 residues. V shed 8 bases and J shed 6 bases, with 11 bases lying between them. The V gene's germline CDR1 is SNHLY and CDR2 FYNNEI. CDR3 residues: CASRLGSQPQHF. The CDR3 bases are TGTGCCAGCCGATTGGGGAGTCAGCCCCAGCATTTT.

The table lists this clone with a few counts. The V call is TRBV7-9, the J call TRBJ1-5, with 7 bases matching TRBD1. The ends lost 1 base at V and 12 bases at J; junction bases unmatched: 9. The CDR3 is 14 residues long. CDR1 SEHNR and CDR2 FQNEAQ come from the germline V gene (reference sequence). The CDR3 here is CASSLEETGSLQHF. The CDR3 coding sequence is TGTGCCAGCAGCTTAGAAGAGACAGGGTCTCTCCAGCATTTT.

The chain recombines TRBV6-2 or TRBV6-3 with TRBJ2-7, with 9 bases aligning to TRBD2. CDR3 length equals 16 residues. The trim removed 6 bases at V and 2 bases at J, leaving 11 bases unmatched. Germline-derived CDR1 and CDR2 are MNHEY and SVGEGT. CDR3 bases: TGTGCCAGCAGCCGACCCCGACTAGCGGAGCCCTACGAGCAGTACTTC. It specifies CASSRPRLAEPYEQYF.

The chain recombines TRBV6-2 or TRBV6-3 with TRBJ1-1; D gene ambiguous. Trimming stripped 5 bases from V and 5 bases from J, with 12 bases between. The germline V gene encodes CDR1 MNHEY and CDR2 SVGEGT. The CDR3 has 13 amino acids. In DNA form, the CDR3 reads TGTGCCAGCAGTACGACAAGTTGGACTGAAGCTTTCTTT. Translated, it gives CASSTTSWTEAFF.

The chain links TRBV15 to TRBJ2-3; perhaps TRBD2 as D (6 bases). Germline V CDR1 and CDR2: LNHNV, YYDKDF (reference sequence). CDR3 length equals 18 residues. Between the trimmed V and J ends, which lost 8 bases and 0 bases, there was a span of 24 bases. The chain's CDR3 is CATYSRVLLGTSTDTQYF. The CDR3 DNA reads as TGTGCCACCTACAGCAGAGTCCTCCTCGGGACTAGCACAGATACGCAGTATTTT. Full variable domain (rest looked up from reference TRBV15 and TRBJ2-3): DAMVIQNPRYQVTQFGKPVTLSCSQTLNHNVMYWYQQKSSQAPKLLFHYYDKDFNNEADTPDNFQSRRPNTSFCFLDIRSPGLGDTAMYLCATYSRVLLGTSTDTQYFGPGTRLTVL.

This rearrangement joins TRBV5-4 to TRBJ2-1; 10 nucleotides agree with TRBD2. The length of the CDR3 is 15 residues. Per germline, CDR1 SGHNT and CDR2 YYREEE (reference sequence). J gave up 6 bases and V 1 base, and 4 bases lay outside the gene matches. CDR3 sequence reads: CASSLQLAGTNEQFF. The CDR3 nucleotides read TGTGCCAGCAGCTTGCAACTAGCGGGGACCAATGAGCAGTTCTTC.

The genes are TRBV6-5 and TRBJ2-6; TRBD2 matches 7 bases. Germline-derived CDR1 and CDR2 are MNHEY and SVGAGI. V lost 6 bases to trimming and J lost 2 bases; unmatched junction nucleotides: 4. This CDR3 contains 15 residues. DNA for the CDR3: TGTGCCAGCAGAAACGGGGGGACTGGGGCCAACGTCCTGACTTTC. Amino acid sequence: CASRNGGTGANVLTF.

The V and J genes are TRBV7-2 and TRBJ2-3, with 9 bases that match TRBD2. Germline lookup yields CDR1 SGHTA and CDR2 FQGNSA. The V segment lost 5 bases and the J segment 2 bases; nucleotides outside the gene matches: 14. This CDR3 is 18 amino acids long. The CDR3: CASSPSRGGLIITDTQYF. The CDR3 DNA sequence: TGTGCCAGCAGCCCCTCGCGGGGGGGCCTAATAATCACAGATACGCAGTATTTT.

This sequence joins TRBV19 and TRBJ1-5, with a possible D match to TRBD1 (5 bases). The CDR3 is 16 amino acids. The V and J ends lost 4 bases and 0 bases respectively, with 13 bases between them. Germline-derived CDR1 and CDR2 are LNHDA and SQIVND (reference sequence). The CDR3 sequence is CASSSLQRGSNQPQHF. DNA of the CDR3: TGTGCCAGTAGTAGCCTTCAGAGGGGTAGCAATCAGCCCCAGCATTTT.

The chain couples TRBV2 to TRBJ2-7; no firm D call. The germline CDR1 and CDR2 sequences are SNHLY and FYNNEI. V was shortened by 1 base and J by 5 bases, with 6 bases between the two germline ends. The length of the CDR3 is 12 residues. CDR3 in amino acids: CASSEGSDEQYF. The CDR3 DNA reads TGTGCCAGCAGTGAAGGGAGCGACGAGCAGTACTTC.

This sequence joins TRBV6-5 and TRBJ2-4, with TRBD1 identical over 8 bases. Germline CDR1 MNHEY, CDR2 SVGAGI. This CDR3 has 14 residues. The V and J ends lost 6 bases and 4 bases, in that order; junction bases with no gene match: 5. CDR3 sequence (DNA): TGTGCCAGCAGACCAGGGACAGGAAAAAACATTCAGTACTTC. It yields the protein CASRPGTGKNIQYF.

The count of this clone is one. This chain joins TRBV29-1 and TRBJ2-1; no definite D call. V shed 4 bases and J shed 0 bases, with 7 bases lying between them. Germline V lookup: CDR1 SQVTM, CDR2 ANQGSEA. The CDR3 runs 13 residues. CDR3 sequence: CSVGISSYNEQFF. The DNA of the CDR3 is TGCAGCGTTGGCATATCCTCCTACAATGAGCAGTTCTTC.

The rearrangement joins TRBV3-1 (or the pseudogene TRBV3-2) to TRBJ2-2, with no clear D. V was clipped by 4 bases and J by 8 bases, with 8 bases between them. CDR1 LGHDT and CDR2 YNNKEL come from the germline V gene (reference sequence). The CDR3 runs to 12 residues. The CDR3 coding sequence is TGTGCCAGCAGCCTCTACCAGGGGGAGCTGTTTTTT. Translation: CASSLYQGELFF.